This TCR beta chain derives from a study of cytomegalovirus exposure and HLA in healthy donors. Whole-study results and caveats: V- and J-gene trimming of TCR beta was linked (in a later analysis) to a missense DCLRE1C variant.

The PCR ran on 60 Vbeta and 13 Jbeta primers. Produced via immunoSEQ multiplex PCR; TCRdb's table is partial and in-frame only. Of about 170,000 clones in the sample, around 80% were seen once. A remark on this clone: As yet, its antigen is unknown.

The TCR originated in a male donor in good health and CMV-seronegative. The sample consisted of PBMCs.

CDR3 loop: CASSLSTRSGYTF. CDR3 nucleotides: TGTGCCAGCAGCTTATCTACCCGATCGGGCTACACCTTC. The genes are TRBV7-2 and TRBJ1-2; no definite D call. V was trimmed by 2 bases and J by 8 bases, leaving 12 bases between them. Germline V CDR1 and CDR2: SGHTA, FQGNSA. This CDR3 comprises 13 residues.